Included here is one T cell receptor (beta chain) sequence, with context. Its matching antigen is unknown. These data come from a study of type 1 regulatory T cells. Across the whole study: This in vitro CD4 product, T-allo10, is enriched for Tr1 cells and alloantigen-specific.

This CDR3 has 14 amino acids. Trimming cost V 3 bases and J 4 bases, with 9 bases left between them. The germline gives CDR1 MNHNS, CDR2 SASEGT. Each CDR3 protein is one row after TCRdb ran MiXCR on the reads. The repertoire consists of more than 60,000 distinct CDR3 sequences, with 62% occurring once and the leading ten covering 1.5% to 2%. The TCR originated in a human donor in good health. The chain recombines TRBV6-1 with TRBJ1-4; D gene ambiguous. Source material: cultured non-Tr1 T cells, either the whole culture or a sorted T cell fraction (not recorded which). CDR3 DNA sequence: TGTGCCAGCAGTGATGGGAGTGGTAATGAAAAACTGTTTTTT. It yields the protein CASSDGSGNEKLFF.